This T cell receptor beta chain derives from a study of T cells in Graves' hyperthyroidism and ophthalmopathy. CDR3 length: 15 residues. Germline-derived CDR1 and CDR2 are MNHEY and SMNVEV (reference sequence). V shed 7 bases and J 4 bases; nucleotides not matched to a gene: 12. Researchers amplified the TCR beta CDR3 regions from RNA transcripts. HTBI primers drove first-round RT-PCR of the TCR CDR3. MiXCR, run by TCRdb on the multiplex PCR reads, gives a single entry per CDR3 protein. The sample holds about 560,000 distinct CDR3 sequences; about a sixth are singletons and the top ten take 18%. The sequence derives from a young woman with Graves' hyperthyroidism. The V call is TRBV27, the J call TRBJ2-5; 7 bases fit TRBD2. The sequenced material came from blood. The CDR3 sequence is CASTSGGSGIETQYF. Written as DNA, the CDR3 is TGTGCCAGCACCTCGGGCGGAAGCGGGATAGAGACCCAGTACTTC.